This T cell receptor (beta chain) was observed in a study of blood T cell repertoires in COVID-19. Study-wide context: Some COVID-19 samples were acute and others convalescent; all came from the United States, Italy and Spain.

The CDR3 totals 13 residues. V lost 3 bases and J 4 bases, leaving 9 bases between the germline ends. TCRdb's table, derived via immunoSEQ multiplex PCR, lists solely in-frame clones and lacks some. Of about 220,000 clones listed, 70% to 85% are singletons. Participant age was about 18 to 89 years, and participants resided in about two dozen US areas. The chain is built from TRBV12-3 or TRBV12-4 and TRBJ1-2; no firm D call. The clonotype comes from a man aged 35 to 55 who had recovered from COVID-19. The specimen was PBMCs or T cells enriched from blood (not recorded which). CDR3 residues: CASSFVATYGYTF. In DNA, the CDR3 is TGTGCCAGCAGTTTTGTGGCCACCTATGGCTACACCTTC.